This passage covers 28 T cell receptor beta chains from one sample sequenced in a study of siplizumab effects on memory and regulatory T cells. The repertoire was sequenced with immunoSEQ multiplex PCR; TCRdb's copy has only in-frame clones and lacks some. The sample yields around 100,000 clones, about 90% seen once. The sequencing input was CD4+ T cells sorted from blood. Receptors were obtained from a human donor in good health.

The chain is built from TRBV5-1 and TRBJ2-7; 9 bases are a match to TRBD1. J lost 2 bases, V lost 6 bases, and 6 bases had no gene match. This CDR3 region has 14 residues. In germline, CDR1 is SGHRS, CDR2 YFSETQ. The CDR3 nucleotides are TGCGCCAGCAAGGAGGGGACAGGGCCCTACGAGCAGTACTTC. This gives the protein CASKEGTGPYEQYF.

This chain connects TRBV5-8 to TRBJ1-2, with no clear D. The CDR3 sequence is 12 residues long. Trimming took off 3 bases at V and 7 bases at J, with 10 bases between the two ends. CDR1 is SGHTS and CDR2 is YDEGEE in the germline V gene. The CDR3 sequence: CASSSLLSGYTF. CDR3 DNA: TGTGCCAGCAGCTCCCTGCTGTCTGGCTACACCTTC. Full variable domain (outside the CDR3, taken from reference TRBV5-8 and TRBJ1-2): EAGVTQSPTHLIKTRGQQATLRCSPISGHTSVYWYQQALGLGLQFLLWYDEGEERNRGNFPPRFSGRQFPNYSSELNVNALELEDSALYLCASSSLLSGYTFGSGTRLTVV.

CDR3 sequence reads: CASRLDRGPYYGYTF. The CDR3, as DNA: TGTGCCAGCAGACTGGACAGGGGGCCCTACTATGGCTACACCTTC. This chain links TRBV6-5 with TRBJ1-2, with 11 bases identical to TRBD1. Germline CDR1 reads MNHEY; CDR2 reads SVGAGI. Unmatched junction bases numbered 6, after V lost 6 bases and J lost 3 bases. CDR3 length equals 15 residues.

In this sample, this clone turned up a few times. The J gene is TRBJ2-1, the V gene TRBV2, with D unresolved. Trimming stripped 3 bases from V and 8 bases from J, with 8 bases between. Germline V gene data show CDR1 as SNHLY and CDR2 as FYNNEI. The CDR3 totals 12 residues. The CDR3 nucleotides are TGTGCCAGCAGTGAGTATGGGGATGAGCAGTTCTTC. It is translated as CASSEYGDEQFF.

CDR3 bases: TGCAGCGCTCAGGTGGGGTCGCTGTATACGCAGTATTTT. Translated, it gives CSAQVGSLYTQYF. The chain joins TRBV29-1 to TRBJ2-3, with D unclear. V was trimmed by 7 bases and J by 7 bases, leaving 18 bases between them. Germline V gene data show CDR1 as SQVTM and CDR2 as ANQGSEA. The CDR3 is 13 amino acids.

The chain combines TRBV2 with TRBJ2-2; D is perhaps TRBD2 (7 bases). CDR1 SNHLY and CDR2 FYNNEI come from the germline V gene. The CDR3 runs to 16 residues. Between the trimmed V and J ends, which lost 2 bases and 5 bases, there was a span of 15 bases. The CDR3 DNA follows: TGTGCCAGCAGTGAATCGGGGCGGGGGCGAACCGGGGAGCTGTTTTTT. It yields the protein CASSESGRGRTGELFF.

This rearrangement joins TRBV7-8 to TRBJ2-4, with D perhaps TRBD2 (5 bases). V lost 5 bases, J lost 0 bases, and 11 bases lay in between. The CDR3 consists of 15 residues. CDR1 and CDR2 (germline): SGHVS, FQNEAQ. The CDR3 here is CASSEGGRAKNIQYF. In DNA form, the CDR3 reads TGTGCCAGCAGCGAAGGAGGCAGAGCCAAAAACATTCAGTACTTC.

V usage is TRBV18 and J usage is TRBJ2-1, with 10 bases fitting TRBD2. V trimming: 3 bases; J trimming: 3 bases; junction bases outside the gene matches: 5. There are 16 residues in the CDR3. Germline CDR1 reads KGHSH; CDR2 reads LQKENI. The CDR3 coding sequence is TGTGCCAGCTCACCCCTACTAGCGGGGAACTACAATGAGCAGTTCTTC. Translating gives CASSPLLAGNYNEQFF.

Details on this clone: Other DNA sequences of this sample code for an identical CDR3. V gene TRBV7-2 combines with J gene TRBJ1-2; tentative D call: TRBD1 (5 bases). The CDR3 consists of 12 residues. V dropped 5 bases and J dropped 4 bases, with 8 bases sitting between them. Germline CDR1 and CDR2: SGHTA and FQGNSA. CDR3 bases: TGTGCCAGCAGCCTTGACAGCTATGGCTACACCTTC. As protein: CASSLDSYGYTF. The full variable domain, completed using reference TRBV7-2 and TRBJ1-2, is GAGVSQSPSNKVTEKGKDVELRCDPISGHTALYWYRQSLGQGLEFLIYFQGNSAPDKSGLPSDRFSAERTGGSVSTLTIQRTQQEDSAVYLCASSLDSYGYTFGSGTRLTVV.

The chain has TRBV2 and TRBJ2-2; no definite D call. With 7 bases removed from V and 6 bases from J, the gap between germline ends came to 9 bases. There are 12 residues in the CDR3. From germline, CDR1 is SNHLY and CDR2 FYNNEI. The CDR3 loop is CASIPRAGELFF. The CDR3 nucleotides are TGTGCCAGCATCCCCAGAGCCGGGGAGCTGTTTTTT.

V gene TRBV7-6 combines with J gene TRBJ1-1; possible D gene TRBD1, 6 bases. The CDR3 extends over 14 amino acids. Trimming left V 4 bases short and J 4 bases short, with 13 bases between. Germline CDR1 reads SGHVS; CDR2 reads FNYEAQ. CDR3 sequence reads: CASSSDFRGTEAFF. For the CDR3, the DNA is TGTGCCAGCAGCTCGGACTTCAGGGGCACTGAAGCTTTCTTT.

The chain is built from TRBV7-9 and TRBJ2-3; possible D gene TRBD1, 6 bases. Deletions cut 5 bases from V and 0 bases from J, with 9 bases between. Germline lookup yields CDR1 SEHNR and CDR2 FQNEAQ (reference sequence). The CDR3 runs to 14 residues. CDR3 sequence: CASSPDRSTDTQYF. The DNA of the CDR3 is TGTGCCAGCAGCCCGGACAGAAGCACAGATACGCAGTATTTT. The full variable domain, its missing parts supplied by reference TRBV7-9 and TRBJ2-3, is DTGVSQNPRHKITKRGQNVTFRCDPISEHNRLYWYRQTLGQGPEFLTYFQNEAQLEKSRLLSDRFSAERPKGSFSTLEIQRTEQGDSAMYLCASSPDRSTDTQYFGPGTRLTVL.

The V and J genes are TRBV18 and TRBJ1-4; the D is unclear. The CDR3 has 15 residues. The V gene lost 0 bases and the J gene lost 4 bases, with 9 bases spanning the gap. Germline V gene lookup returns CDR1 KGHSH and CDR2 LQKENI. CDR3 region: CASSPPLGDNEKLFF. The DNA for the CDR3 is TGTGCCAGCTCACCACCGTTAGGCGATAATGAAAAACTGTTTTTT.

The chain carries TRBV2 and TRBJ2-7; 13 nucleotides agree with TRBD2. Trimming took 2 bases from V and 5 from J; bases not matched to a gene: 9. This CDR3 has 17 amino acids. CDR1 SNHLY and CDR2 FYNNEI come from the germline V gene. CDR3 nucleotides: TGTGCCAGCAGTGAAAGGGGACTAGCGGGACCTTTCGACGAGCAGTACTTC. It translates to CASSERGLAGPFDEQYF. The variable domain in full, completed from reference TRBV2 and TRBJ2-7, reads EPEVTQTPSHQVTQMGQEVILRCVPISNHLYFYWYRQILGQKVEFLVSFYNNEISEKSEIFDDQFSVERPDGSNFTLKIRSTKLEDSAMYFCASSERGLAGPFDEQYFGPGTRLTVT.

V usage is TRBV7-2 and J usage is TRBJ2-1; D is possibly TRBD2 (5 bases). V lost 4 bases, J lost 4 bases, and 8 bases lay in between. Per germline, CDR1 SGHTA and CDR2 FQGNSA. The CDR3 contains 13 residues. The CDR3 coding sequence is TGTGCCAGCAGCTCCACGGGGTACAATGAGCAGTTCTTC. Encoded protein: CASSSTGYNEQFF.

This chain connects TRBV6-6 to TRBJ2-2, with D uncertain. The CDR3 is made up of 15 amino acids. V lost 0 bases to trimming and J lost 1 base, with 6 bases between them. Germline V gives CDR1 MNHNY, CDR2 SVGAGI (reference sequence). The chain's CDR3 is CASSYSPWNTGELFF. DNA of the CDR3: TGTGCCAGCAGTTACTCCCCCTGGAACACCGGGGAGCTGTTTTTT.

The J gene is TRBJ2-4, the V gene TRBV7-2; D unresolved. The CDR3 consists of 12 residues. Between the trimmed V and J ends, which lost 7 bases and 3 bases, there was a span of 7 bases. Germline CDR1 and CDR2: SGHTA and FQGNSA. The CDR3 region has the DNA TGTGCCAGCACACTTTACAAAAACATTCAGTACTTC. Its translation is CASTLYKNIQYF.

V usage is TRBV30 and J usage is TRBJ1-5; D is unclear. Trimming removed 0 bases from V and 0 bases from J, with 9 bases in between. Looked up from germline, CDR1 is GTSNPN and CDR2 is SVGIG (reference sequence). The CDR3 consists of 15 residues. Written as DNA, the CDR3 is TGTGCCTGGAGTGTACTACGGAGTAGCAATCAGCCCCAGCATTTT. Translated, it gives CAWSVLRSSNQPQHF.

The V and J genes are TRBV7-2 and TRBJ1-5; no clear D gene. Germline CDR1 is SGHTA and CDR2 is FQGNSA. CDR3 size: 13 residues. Trimming took off 5 bases at V and 6 bases at J, with 11 bases between the two ends. CDR3 bases: TGTGCCAGCAGCAAGGTAGGAGCTCAGCCCCAGCATTTT. Translated: CASSKVGAQPQHF.

The chain recombines TRBV7-7 with TRBJ2-5, with a weak D call TRBD1 (6 bases). V lost 5 bases, J lost 2 bases, and 21 bases lay in between. Germline CDR1 and CDR2: SSHAT and FNYEAQ (reference sequence). This CDR3 has 17 amino acids. CDR3 sequence reads: CASSQGGWGTGQETQYF. The CDR3 DNA reads as TGTGCCAGCAGCCAAGGGGGATGGGGGACGGGGCAAGAGACCCAGTACTTC.

V gene TRBV15 combines with J gene TRBJ1-1; a weak D match, TRBD1 (5 bases). This CDR3 is 17 amino acids long. V lost 8 bases and J 1 base, leaving 23 bases between the germline ends. Germline V gene lookup returns CDR1 LNHNV and CDR2 YYDKDF (reference sequence). In DNA, the CDR3 is TGTGCCACCCGGCGGGGGTTAGGGTTAGTCCGGAACACTGAAGCTTTCTTT. Translating it yields CATRRGLGLVRNTEAFF.

The gene calls are TRBV9 and TRBJ1-5, with 8 bases fitting TRBD1. Per the germline V gene, CDR1 is SGDLS and CDR2 is YYNGEE. The CDR3 spans 14 residues. V shed 4 bases, J shed 7 bases, and the junction held 7 bases outside the gene matches. The CDR3 sequence: CASSPGQAGQPQHF. The CDR3 DNA sequence: TGTGCCAGCAGCCCGGGACAGGCAGGGCAGCCCCAGCATTTT.

This chain's CDR3 is CASSVDGNNQPQHF. CDR3 DNA: TGTGCCAGCAGCGTAGATGGTAATAATCAGCCCCAGCATTTT. The chain uses TRBV9 and TRBJ1-5; D unclear. The CDR3 has 14 amino acids. Per germline, CDR1 SGDLS and CDR2 YYNGEE. V lost 0 bases and J lost 4, with 8 bases in between.

The chain is built from TRBV16 and TRBJ2-5; a weak D match, TRBD1 (7 bases). Germline V gene data show CDR1 as KGHSY and CDR2 as FQNENV. The CDR3 is made up of 18 amino acids. V was shortened by 8 bases and J by 10 bases, with 35 bases between the two germline ends. The CDR3, as DNA: TGTGCCAGCTATCGCAACCTTGCGGAGGGGGCCTTAGCGGTCGACCAGTACTTC. This encodes CASYRNLAEGALAVDQYF. Supplemented by reference TRBV16 and TRBJ2-5, the full variable domain reads GEEVAQTPKHLVRGEGQKAKLYCAPIKGHSYVFWYQQVLKNEFKFLISFQNENVFDETGMPKERFSAKCLPNSPCSLEIQATKLEDSAVYFCASYRNLAEGALAVDQYFGPGTRLLVL.

The rearrangement uses TRBV30 and TRBJ1-2; D unclear. Germline values: CDR1 GTSNPN, CDR2 SVGIG (reference sequence). V lost 2 bases and J 5 bases, leaving 12 bases between the germline ends. The CDR3 spans 13 residues. CDR3 nucleotides: TGTGCCTGGAGTTTTACAGTTTCTTATGGCTACACCTTC. It specifies CAWSFTVSYGYTF.

The chain recombines TRBV7-9 with TRBJ1-5, with D perhaps matching TRBD1 (5 bases). The CDR3 loop spans 16 amino acids. Germline V CDR1 and CDR2: SEHNR, FQNEAQ (reference sequence). Trimming left V 3 bases short and J 9 bases short, with 21 bases between. The CDR3 coding sequence is TGTGCCAGCAGCTTGTTAGCAACAGGCGGTTTAGGGCCCCAGCATTTT. Translated, it gives CASSLLATGGLGPQHF. The variable domain in full, with the rest retrieved from reference TRBV7-9 and TRBJ1-5, is DTGVSQNPRHKITKRGQNVTFRCDPISEHNRLYWYRQTLGQGPEFLTYFQNEAQLEKSRLLSDRFSAERPKGSFSTLEIQRTEQGDSAMYLCASSLLATGGLGPQHFGDGTRLSIL.

The sample holds one count of this clone. The chain links TRBV7-8 to TRBJ1-4; possibly TRBD1 for D (5 bases). V was cut by 6 bases and J by 4 bases, with 18 bases left in between. Germline CDR1 and CDR2: SGHVS and FQNEAQ. CDR3 length: 16 residues. The chain's CDR3 is CASRKEGTDYNEKLFF. The CDR3, as DNA: TGTGCCAGCAGAAAAGAAGGGACGGATTATAATGAAAAACTGTTTTTT.

CDR3 protein: CAINPDGLGPQHF. The CDR3 nucleotides are TGTGCCATCAACCCCGACGGGTTAGGGCCCCAGCATTTT. This chain connects TRBV10-3 to TRBJ1-5; D not resolved. Germline loops: CDR1 ENHRY, CDR2 SYGVKD. The CDR3 length is 13 residues. Trimming removed 7 bases from V and 9 bases from J, with 16 bases in between.